The 5 T cell receptor beta chains below all came from one sample that was sequenced in a study of blood T cell repertoires in COVID-19. This table comes from immunoSEQ multiplex PCR, and its TCRdb copy is limited to in-frame clones, with some not included. The sample gives about 250,000 clones, about 85% of which show up once; roughly 3% is in the top ten. Material: peripheral blood. The receptors were gathered from a man between 18 and 29 years old with active or convalescent COVID-19.

V and J are TRBV10-3 and TRBJ1-3; 9 bases line up with TRBD1. The CDR3 is 17 residues long. After removal of 0 bases from V and 1 base from J, the junction contained 4 bases not matched to a gene. Per the germline V gene, CDR1 is ENHRY and CDR2 is SYGVKD. The CDR3 coding sequence is TGTGCCATCAGTGAGTCGGGACAGGGCTTTTCTGGAAACACCATATATTTT. This gives the protein CAISESGQGFSGNTIYF.

This sequence joins TRBV10-1 and TRBJ2-7, with 10 bases identical to TRBD2. Germline CDR1 WNHNN, CDR2 SYGVQD (reference sequence). The V and J ends lost 6 bases and 5 bases, in that order; junction bases with no gene match: 22. CDR3 size: 19 residues. For the CDR3, the DNA is TGCGCCAGCAGGGGGGGGGCCAGCGCCCGACTAGCGGGTGTAAACGAGCAGTACTTC. Protein: CASRGGASARLAGVNEQYF.

CDR3: CASSDAGQGYNEQFF. The CDR3 region has the DNA TGTGCCAGCAGTGACGCGGGACAGGGATACAATGAGCAGTTCTTC. V gene TRBV6-4 combines with J gene TRBJ2-1; 9 bases match TRBD1. V was pared by 2 bases and J by 4 bases, with 3 bases of the junction left unmatched. CDR1 and CDR2 from the germline V gene are MRHNA and SNTAGT. The CDR3 sequence is 15 residues long.

This clone was detected only once. The chain combines TRBV13 with TRBJ1-2, with D perhaps matching TRBD1 (5 bases). Germline lookup yields CDR1 PRHDT and CDR2 FYEKMQ (reference sequence). There are 13 residues in the CDR3. The V end lost 7 bases, the J end lost 4 bases, and 13 bases lay between the germline ends. The CDR3 region is CASNPTQGYGYTF. The CDR3 nucleotides read TGTGCCAGCAACCCCACCCAGGGCTATGGCTACACCTTC.

The chain links TRBV4-3 to TRBJ2-3, with TRBD2 matching over 8 bases. The CDR3 runs to 15 residues. J gave up 0 bases and V 4 bases, and 3 bases lay outside the gene matches. Germline values: CDR1 LGHNA, CDR2 YSLEER. In DNA, the CDR3 is TGCGCCAGCAGCCCCCGACTAGCGAGCACAGATACGCAGTATTTT. Its translation is CASSPRLASTDTQYF.